This T cell receptor beta chain was recorded in a study of T-cell reconstitution after alpha-beta-depleted transplantation in children. J was trimmed by 4 bases and V by 6 bases; bases with no gene match: 8. The CDR3 spans 14 residues. In germline, CDR1 is ENHRY, CDR2 SYGVKD. Using unique molecular identifiers, the investigators prepared the TCRbeta library. TCRdb analysed the PCR reads with MiXCR anew, one entry per CDR3 protein. The sample holds 300,000 to 400,000 distinct CDR3 sequences, 10% to 15% seen once. The table lists this clonotype with a few counts. The clonotype originates from a human donor who donated a stem cell graft to a child with Fanconi anemia. V gene TRBV10-3 combines with J gene TRBJ2-5; 7 nucleotides align to TRBD1. This sample comprised PBMCs, obtained from the stem cell graft. DNA of the CDR3: TGTGCCATCAGCAGCCAGGGGGTCGCAGAGACCCAGTACTTC. The encoded protein is CAISSQGVAETQYF.